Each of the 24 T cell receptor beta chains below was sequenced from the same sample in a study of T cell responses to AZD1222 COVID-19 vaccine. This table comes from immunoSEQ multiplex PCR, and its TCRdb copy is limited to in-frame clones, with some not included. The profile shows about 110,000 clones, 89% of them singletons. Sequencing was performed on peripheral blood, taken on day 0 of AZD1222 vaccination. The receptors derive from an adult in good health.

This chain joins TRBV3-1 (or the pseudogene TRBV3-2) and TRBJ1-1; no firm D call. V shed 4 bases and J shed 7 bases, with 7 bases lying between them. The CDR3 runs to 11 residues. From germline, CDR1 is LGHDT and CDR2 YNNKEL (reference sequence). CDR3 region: CASSRRGEAFF. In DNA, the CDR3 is TGTGCCAGCAGCCGGCGGGGTGAAGCTTTCTTT.

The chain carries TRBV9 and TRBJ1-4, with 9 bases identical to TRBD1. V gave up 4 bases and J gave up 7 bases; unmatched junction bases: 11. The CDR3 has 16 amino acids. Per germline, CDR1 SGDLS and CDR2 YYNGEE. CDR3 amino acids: CASSPIGQGKSEKLFF. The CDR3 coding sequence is TGTGCCAGCAGCCCGATTGGACAGGGGAAGAGTGAAAAACTGTTTTTT.

CDR3 nucleotide sequence: TGTGCCAGCAGTTTAGGGACAGGAAGCACAGATACGCAGTATTTT. The encoded protein is CASSLGTGSTDTQYF. The chain links TRBV28 to TRBJ2-3; 8 nucleotides match TRBD1. The length of the CDR3 is 15 residues. CDR1 MDHEN and CDR2 SYDVKM come from the germline V gene. With V trimmed by 2 bases and J by 0 bases, 1 base remained unmatched.

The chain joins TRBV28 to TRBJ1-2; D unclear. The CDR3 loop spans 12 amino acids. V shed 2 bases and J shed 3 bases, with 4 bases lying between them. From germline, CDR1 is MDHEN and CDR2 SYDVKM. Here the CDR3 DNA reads TGTGCCAGCAGTTTAAGGTACTATGGCTACACCTTC. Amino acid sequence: CASSLRYYGYTF.

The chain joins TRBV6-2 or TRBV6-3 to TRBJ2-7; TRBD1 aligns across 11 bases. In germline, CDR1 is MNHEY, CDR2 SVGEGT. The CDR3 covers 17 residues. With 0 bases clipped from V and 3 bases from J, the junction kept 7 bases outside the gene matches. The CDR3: CASSYSIGTGGLYEQYF. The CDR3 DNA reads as TGTGCCAGCAGTTACTCGATCGGGACAGGGGGTCTCTACGAGCAGTACTTC.

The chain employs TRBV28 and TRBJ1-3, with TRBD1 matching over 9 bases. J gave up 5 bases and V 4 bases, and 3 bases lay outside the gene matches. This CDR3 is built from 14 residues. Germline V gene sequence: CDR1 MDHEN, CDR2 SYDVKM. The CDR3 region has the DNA TGTGCCAGCAGTTACAGGGGGCTTAGAAACACCATATATTTT. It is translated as CASSYRGLRNTIYF.

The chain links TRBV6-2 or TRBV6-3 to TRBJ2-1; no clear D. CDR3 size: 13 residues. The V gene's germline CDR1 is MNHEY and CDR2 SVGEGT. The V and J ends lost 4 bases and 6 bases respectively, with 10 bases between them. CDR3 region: CASSLTTVNEQFF. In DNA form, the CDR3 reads TGTGCCAGCAGTTTGACGACTGTCAATGAGCAGTTCTTC.

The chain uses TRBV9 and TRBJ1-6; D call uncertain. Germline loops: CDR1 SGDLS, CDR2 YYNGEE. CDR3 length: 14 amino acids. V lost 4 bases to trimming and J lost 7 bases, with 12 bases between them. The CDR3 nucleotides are TGTGCCAGCAGCATAGCTGGGGAGAATTCACCCCTCCACTTT. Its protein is CASSIAGENSPLHF.

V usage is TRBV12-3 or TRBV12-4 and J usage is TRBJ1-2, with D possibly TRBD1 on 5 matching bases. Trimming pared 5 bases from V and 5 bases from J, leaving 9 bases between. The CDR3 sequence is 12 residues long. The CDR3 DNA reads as TGTGCCAGCAGTCCGGGGCGTTATGGCTACACCTTC. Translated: CASSPGRYGYTF.

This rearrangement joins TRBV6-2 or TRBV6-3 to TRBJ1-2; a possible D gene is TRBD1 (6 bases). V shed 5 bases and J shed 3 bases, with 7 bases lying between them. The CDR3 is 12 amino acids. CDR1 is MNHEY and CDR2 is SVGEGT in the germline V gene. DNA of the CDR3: TGTGCCAGCAGTACAGGGCACTATGGCTACACCTTC. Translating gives CASSTGHYGYTF.

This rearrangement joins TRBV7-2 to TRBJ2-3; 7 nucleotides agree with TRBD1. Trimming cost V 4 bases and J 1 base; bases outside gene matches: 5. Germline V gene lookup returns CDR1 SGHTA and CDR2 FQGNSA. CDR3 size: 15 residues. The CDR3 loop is CASSSGGQGTDTQYF. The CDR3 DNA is TGTGCCAGCAGCTCGGGCGGACAGGGCACAGATACGCAGTATTTT.

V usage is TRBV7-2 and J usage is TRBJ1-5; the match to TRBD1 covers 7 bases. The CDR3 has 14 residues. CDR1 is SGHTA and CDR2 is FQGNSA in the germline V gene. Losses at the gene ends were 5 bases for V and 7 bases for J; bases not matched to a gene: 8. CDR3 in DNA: TGTGCCAGCAGCCCGACAGGGAGGTACCAGCCCCAGCATTTT. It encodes CASSPTGRYQPQHF.

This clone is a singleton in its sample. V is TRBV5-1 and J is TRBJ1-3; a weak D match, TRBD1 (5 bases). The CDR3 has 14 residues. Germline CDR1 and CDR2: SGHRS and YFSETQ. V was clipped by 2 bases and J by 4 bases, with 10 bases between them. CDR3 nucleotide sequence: TGCGCCAGCAGCTTCGGGACGGTCGGAAACACCATATATTTT. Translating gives CASSFGTVGNTIYF.

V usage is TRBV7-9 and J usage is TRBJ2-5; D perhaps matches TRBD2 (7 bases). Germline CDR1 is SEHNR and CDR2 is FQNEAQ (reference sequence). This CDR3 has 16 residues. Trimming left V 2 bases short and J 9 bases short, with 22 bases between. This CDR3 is CASSLRTGGSQAAQYF. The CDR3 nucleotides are TGTGCCAGCAGCTTAAGGACGGGGGGCAGCCAGGCGGCCCAGTACTTC.

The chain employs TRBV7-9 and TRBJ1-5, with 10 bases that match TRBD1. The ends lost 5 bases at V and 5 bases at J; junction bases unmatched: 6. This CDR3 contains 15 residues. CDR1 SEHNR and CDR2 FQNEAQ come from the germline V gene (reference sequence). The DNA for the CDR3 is TGTGCCAGCAGCAAGGGGACAGGGGTTCATCAGCCCCAGCATTTT. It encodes CASSKGTGVHQPQHF.

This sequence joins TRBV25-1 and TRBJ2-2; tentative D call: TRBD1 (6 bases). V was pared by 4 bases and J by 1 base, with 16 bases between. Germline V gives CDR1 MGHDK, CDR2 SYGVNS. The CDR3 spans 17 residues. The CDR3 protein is CASSVPGGALNTGELFF. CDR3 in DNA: TGTGCCAGCAGTGTTCCTGGGGGCGCCCTGAACACCGGGGAGCTGTTTTTT.

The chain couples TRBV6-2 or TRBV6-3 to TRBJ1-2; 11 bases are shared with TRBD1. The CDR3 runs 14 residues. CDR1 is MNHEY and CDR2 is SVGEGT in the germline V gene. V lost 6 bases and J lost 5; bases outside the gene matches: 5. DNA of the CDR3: TGTGCCAGCAGCGTGGACAGGGGGCTTTATGGCTACACCTTC. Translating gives CASSVDRGLYGYTF.

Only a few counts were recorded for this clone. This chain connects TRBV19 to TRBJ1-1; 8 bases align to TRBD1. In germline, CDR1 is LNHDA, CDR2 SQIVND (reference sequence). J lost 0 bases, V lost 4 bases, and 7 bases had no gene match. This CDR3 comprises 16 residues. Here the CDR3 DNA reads TGTGCCAGTAGTACACCCCAGGGGGCAGTGAACACTGAAGCTTTCTTT. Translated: CASSTPQGAVNTEAFF.

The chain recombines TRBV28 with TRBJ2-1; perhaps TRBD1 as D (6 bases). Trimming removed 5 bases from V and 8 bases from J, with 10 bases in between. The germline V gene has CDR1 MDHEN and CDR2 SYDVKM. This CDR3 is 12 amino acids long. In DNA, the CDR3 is TGTGCCAGCAGTAAACAGGGATATGAGCAGTTCTTC. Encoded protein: CASSKQGYEQFF.

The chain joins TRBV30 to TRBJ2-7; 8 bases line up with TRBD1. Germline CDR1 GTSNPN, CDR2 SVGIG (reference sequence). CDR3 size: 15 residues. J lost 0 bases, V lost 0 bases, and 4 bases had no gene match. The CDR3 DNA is TGTGCCTGGAGTGTAGGGCAGGGGGCCTCCTACGAGCAGTACTTC. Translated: CAWSVGQGASYEQYF.

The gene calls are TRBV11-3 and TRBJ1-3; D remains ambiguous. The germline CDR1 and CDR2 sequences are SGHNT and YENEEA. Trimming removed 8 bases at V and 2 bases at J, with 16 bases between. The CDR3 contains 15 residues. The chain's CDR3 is CASSPGLGTGNTIYF. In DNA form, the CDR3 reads TGTGCCAGCTCCCCGGGGTTGGGGACTGGAAACACCATATATTTT. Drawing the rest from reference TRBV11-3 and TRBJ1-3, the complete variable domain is EAGVVQSPRYKIIEKKQPVAFWCNPISGHNTLYWYLQNLGQGPELLIRYENEEAVDDSQLPKDRFSAERLKGVDSTLKIQPAELGDSAVYLCASSPGLGTGNTIYFGEGSWLTVV.

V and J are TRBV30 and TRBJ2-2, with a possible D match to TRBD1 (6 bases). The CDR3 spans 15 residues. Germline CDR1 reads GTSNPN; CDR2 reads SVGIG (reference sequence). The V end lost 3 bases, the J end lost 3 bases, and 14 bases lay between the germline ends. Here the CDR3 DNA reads TGTGCCTGGAGAAAACGGGACACCGACACCGGGGAGCTGTTTTTT. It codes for CAWRKRDTDTGELFF.

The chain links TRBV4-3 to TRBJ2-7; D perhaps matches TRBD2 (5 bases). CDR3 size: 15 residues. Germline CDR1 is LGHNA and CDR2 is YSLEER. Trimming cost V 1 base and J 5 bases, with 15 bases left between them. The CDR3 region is CASSQVLQIGNEQYF. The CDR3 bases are TGCGCCAGCAGCCAAGTTTTACAGATCGGGAACGAGCAGTACTTC.

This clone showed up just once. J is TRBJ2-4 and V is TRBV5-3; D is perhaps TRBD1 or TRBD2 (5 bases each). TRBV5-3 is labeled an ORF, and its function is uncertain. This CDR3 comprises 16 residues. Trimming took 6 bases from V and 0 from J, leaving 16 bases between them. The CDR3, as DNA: TGTGCCAGAACCCCCGCCCCGGGGCTAGCCAAAAACATTCAGTACTTC. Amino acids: CARTPAPGLAKNIQYF.